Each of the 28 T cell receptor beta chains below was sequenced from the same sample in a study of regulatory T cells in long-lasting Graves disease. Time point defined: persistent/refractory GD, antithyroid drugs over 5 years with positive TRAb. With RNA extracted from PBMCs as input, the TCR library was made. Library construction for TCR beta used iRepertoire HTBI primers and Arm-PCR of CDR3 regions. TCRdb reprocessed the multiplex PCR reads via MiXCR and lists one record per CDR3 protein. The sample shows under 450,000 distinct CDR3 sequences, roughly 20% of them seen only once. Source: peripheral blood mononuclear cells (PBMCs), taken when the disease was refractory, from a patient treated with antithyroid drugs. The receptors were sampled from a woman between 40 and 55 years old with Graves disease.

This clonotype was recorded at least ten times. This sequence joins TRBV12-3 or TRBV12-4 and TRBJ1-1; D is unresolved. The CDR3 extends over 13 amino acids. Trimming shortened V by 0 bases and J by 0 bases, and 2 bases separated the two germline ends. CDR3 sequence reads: CASSLAMNTEAFF. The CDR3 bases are TGTGCCAGCAGTTTAGCCATGAACACTGAAGCTTTCTTT.

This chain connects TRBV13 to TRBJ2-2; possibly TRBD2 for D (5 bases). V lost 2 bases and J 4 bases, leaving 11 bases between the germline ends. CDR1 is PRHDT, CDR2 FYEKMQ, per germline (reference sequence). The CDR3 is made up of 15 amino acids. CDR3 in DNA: TGTGCCAGCAGCTTACGGGAATCGAGCACCGGGGAGCTGTTTTTT. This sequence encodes CASSLRESSTGELFF.

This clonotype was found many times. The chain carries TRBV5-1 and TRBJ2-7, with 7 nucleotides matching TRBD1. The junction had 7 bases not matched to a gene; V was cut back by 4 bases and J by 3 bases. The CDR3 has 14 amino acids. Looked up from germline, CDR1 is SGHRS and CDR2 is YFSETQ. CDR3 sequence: CASSKRTGDYEQYF. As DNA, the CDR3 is TGCGCCAGCAGCAAACGAACAGGGGACTACGAGCAGTACTTC.

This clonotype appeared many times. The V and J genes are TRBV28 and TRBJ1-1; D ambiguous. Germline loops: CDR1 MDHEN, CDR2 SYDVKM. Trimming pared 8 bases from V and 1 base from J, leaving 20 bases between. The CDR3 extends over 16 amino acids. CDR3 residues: CASAEGRPFRNTEAFF. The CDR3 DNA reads TGTGCCAGCGCCGAGGGTAGGCCGTTCCGGAACACTGAAGCTTTCTTT. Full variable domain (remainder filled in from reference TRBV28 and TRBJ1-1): DVKVTQSSRYLVKRTGEKVFLECVQDMDHENMFWYRQDPGLGLRLIYFSYDVKMKEKGDIPEGYSVSREKKERFSLILESASTNQTSMYLCASAEGRPFRNTEAFFGQGTRLTVV.

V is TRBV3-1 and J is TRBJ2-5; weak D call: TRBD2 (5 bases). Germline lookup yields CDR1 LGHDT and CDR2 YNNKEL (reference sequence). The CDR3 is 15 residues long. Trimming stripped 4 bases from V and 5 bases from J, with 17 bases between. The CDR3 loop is CASSPSSQRGETQYF. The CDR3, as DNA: TGTGCCAGCAGCCCCTCCTCCCAGCGAGGGGAGACCCAGTACTTC.

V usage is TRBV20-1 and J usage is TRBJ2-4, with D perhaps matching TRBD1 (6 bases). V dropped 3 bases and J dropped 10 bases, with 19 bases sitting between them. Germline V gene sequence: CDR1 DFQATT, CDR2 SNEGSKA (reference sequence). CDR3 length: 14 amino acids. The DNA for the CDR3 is TGCAGTGCTAGGCCCGGGACAAACGAGCGGATTCAGTACTTC. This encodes CSARPGTNERIQYF.

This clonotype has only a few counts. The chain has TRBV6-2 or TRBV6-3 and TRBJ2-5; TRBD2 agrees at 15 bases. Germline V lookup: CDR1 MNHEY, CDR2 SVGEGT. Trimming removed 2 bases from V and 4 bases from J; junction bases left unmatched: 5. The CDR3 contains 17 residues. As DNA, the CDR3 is TGTGCCAGCAGTTACGGGACTAGCGGGAGGTTGGGAGAGACCCAGTACTTC. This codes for CASSYGTSGRLGETQYF.

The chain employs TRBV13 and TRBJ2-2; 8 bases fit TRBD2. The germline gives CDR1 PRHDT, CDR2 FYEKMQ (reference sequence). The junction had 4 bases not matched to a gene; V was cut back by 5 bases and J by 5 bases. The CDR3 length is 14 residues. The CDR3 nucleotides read TGTGCCAGCAGCCCAGCGGGAGAGACCGGGGAGCTGTTTTTT. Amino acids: CASSPAGETGELFF.

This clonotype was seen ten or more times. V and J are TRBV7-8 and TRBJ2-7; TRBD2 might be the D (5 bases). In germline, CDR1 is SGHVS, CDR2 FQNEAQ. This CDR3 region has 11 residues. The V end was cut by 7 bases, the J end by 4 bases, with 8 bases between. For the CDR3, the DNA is TGTGCCAGCACCACGGGGTACGAGCAGTACTTC. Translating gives CASTTGYEQYF.

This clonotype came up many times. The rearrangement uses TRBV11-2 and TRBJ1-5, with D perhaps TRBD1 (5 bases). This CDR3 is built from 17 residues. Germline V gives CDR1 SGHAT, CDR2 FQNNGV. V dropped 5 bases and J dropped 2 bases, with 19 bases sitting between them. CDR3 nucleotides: TGTGCCAGCAGCGCCGGGACCTGGTTTTATGGCAATCAGCCCCAGCATTTT. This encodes CASSAGTWFYGNQPQHF.

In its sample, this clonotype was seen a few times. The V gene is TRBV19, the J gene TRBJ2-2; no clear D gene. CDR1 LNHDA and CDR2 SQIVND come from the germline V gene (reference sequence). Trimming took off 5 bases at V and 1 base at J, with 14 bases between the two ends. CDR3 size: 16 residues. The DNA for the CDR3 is TGTGCCAGTAGTGTGATGGCAACCCTGAACACCGGGGAGCTGTTTTTT. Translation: CASSVMATLNTGELFF.

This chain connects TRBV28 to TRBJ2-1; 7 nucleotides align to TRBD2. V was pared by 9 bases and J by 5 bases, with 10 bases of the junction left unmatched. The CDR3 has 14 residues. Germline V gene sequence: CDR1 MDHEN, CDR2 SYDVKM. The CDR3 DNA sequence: TGTGCCAGTTCTGCGTCTAGCGGCCACAATGAGCAGTTCTTC. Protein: CASSASSGHNEQFF.

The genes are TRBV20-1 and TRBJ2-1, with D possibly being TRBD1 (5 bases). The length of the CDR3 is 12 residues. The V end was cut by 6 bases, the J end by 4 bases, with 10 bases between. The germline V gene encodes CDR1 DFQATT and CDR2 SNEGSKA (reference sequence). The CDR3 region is CSARQRYNEQFF. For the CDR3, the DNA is TGCAGTGCCAGACAGAGATACAATGAGCAGTTCTTC.

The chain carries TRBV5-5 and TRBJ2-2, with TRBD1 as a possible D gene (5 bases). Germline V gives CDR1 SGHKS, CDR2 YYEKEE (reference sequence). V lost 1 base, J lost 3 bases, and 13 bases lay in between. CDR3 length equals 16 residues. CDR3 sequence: CASSLSAGRHTGELFF. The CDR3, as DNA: TGTGCCAGCAGCTTGTCGGCAGGGCGGCACACCGGGGAGCTGTTTTTT.

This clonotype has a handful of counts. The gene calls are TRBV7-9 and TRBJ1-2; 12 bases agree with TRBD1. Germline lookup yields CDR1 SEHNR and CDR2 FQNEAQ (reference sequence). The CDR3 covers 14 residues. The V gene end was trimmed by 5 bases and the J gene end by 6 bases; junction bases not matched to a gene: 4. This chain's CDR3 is CASSQGQGAHGYTF. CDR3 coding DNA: TGTGCCAGCAGCCAGGGACAGGGGGCCCATGGCTACACCTTC.

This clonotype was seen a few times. Here the CDR3 reads CASSPERGTDTQYF. The CDR3, as DNA: TGTGCCAGCAGCCCTGAGAGGGGCACAGATACGCAGTATTTT. V is TRBV12-3 or TRBV12-4 and J is TRBJ2-3, with D possibly being TRBD2 (5 bases). Between the trimmed V and J ends, which lost 6 bases and 1 base, there was a span of 11 bases. CDR3 size: 14 residues.

The CDR3 reads CSESGGFGEQYF. Written as DNA, the CDR3 is TGCAGTGAGTCGGGGGGCTTTGGCGAGCAGTACTTC. V is TRBV20-1 and J is TRBJ2-7, with a tentative D call TRBD2 (7 bases). The CDR3 covers 12 residues. With 7 bases removed from V and 6 bases from J, the gap between germline ends came to 16 bases. The V gene's germline CDR1 is DFQATT and CDR2 SNEGSKA (reference sequence).

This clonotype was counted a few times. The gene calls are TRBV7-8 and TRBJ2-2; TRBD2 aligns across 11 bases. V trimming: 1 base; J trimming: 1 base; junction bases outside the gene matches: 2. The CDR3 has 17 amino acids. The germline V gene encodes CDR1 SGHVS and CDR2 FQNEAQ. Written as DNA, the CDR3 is TGTGCCAGCAGCTTAGGACTAGCGGGAAAGAACACCGGGGAGCTGTTTTTT. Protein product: CASSLGLAGKNTGELFF.

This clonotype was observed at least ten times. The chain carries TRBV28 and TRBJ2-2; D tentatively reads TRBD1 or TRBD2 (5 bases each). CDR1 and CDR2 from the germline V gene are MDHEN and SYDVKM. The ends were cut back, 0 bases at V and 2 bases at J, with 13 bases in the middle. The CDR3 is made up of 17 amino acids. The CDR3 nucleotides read TGTGCCAGCAGTTTATGGTTGGGACGGGGAAACACCGGGGAGCTGTTTTTT. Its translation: CASSLWLGRGNTGELFF.

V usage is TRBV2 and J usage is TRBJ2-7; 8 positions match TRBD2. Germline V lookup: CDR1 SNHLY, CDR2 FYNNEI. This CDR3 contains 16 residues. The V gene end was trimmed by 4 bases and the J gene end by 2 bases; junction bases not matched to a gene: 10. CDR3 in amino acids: CASSGVGGRYPYEQYF. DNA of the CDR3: TGTGCCAGCAGTGGGGTTGGCGGGAGGTACCCCTACGAGCAGTACTTC.

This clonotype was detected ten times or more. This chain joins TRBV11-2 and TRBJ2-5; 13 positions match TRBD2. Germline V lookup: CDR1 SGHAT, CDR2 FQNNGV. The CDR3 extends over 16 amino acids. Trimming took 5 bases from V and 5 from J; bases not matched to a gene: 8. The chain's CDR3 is CASSQGLAGNTETQYF. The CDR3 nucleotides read TGTGCCAGCAGCCAGGGACTAGCGGGAAATACGGAGACCCAGTACTTC. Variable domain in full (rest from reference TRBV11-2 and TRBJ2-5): EAGVAQSPRYKIIEKRQSVAFWCNPISGHATLYWYQQILGQGPKLLIQFQNNGVVDDSQLPKDRFSAERLKGVDSTLKIQPAKLEDSAVYLCASSQGLAGNTETQYFGPGTRLLVL.

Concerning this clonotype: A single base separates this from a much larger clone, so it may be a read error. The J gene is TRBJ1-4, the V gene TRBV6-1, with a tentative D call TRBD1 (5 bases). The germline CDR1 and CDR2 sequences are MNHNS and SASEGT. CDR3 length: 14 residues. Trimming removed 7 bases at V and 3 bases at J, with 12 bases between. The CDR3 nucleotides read TGTGCCAGCACCACCGGGGCCTCTAATGAAAAACTGTTTTTT. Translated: CASTTGASNEKLFF.

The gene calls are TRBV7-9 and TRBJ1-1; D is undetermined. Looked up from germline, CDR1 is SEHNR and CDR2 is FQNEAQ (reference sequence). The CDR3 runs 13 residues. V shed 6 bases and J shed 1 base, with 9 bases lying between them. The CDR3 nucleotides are TGTGCCAGCAGTGATTTGGAGAACACTGAAGCTTTCTTT. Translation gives CASSDLENTEAFF.

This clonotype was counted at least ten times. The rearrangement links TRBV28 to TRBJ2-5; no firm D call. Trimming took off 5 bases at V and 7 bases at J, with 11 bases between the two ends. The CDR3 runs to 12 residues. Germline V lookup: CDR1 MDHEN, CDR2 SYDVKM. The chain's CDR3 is CASSDMVATQYF. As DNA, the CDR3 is TGTGCCAGCAGTGACATGGTGGCGACCCAGTACTTC.

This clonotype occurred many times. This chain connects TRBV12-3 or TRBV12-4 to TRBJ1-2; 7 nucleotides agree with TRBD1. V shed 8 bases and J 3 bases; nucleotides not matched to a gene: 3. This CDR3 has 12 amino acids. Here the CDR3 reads CASLDRHYGYTF. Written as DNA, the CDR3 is TGTGCCAGCTTGGACAGGCACTATGGCTACACCTTC.

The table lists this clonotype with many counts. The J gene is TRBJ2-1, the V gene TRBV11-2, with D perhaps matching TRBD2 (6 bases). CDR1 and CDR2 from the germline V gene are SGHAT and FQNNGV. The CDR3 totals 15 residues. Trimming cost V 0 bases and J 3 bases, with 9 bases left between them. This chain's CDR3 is CASSLDMTSYNEQFF. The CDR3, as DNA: TGTGCCAGCAGCTTAGATATGACTAGCTACAATGAGCAGTTCTTC.

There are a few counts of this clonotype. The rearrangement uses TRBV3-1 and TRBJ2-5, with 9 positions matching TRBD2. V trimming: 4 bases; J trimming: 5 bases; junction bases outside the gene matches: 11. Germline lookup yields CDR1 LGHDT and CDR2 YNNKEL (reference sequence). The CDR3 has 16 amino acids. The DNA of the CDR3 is TGTGCCAGCAGCCCGATCCTTAGCGGGAGTGAGGAGACCCAGTACTTC. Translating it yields CASSPILSGSEETQYF.

CDR3 in DNA: TGTGCTAGTGGTTTGGGTAAACTGGGGGGGAATAGCAATGAGCAGTTCTTC. It encodes CASGLGKLGGNSNEQFF. The J gene is TRBJ2-1, the V gene TRBV12-5, with 7 bases aligning to TRBD2. With V trimmed by 1 base and J by 6 bases, 12 bases remained unmatched. The CDR3 length is 17 residues. The germline gives CDR1 LGHNT, CDR2 FRNRAP.